The T cell receptor beta chain described here comes from a study of T cells in Graves' hyperthyroidism and ophthalmopathy. Findings of the study overall: In the analysis, a 13 V-J model separated ophthalmopathy from stable hyperthyroidism.

Trimming cost V 6 bases and J 14 bases; bases outside gene matches: 11. This CDR3 contains 13 residues. The germline gives CDR1 LNHDA, CDR2 SQIVND (reference sequence). This clonotype has only a few counts. Its antigen remains unidentified. TCR beta CDR3 region amplification was performed from RNA transcripts. HTBI primers were the set used in a first-round RT-PCR of the TCR CDR3. TCRdb reprocessed the multiplex PCR reads via MiXCR and lists one record per CDR3 protein. The sample gives some 340,000 distinct CDR3 sequences, 12% to 15% of which show up once; about 37% is in the top ten. The rearrangement joins TRBV19 to TRBJ2-1; 9 nucleotides agree with TRBD1. This sequence originates from a woman in her forties with Graves' ophthalmopathy. The sample comprised blood. The CDR3 DNA is TGTGCCAGTAGGGGGACAGGGAGTCTTCCGGAGTTCTTC. This translates into CASRGTGSLPEFF.